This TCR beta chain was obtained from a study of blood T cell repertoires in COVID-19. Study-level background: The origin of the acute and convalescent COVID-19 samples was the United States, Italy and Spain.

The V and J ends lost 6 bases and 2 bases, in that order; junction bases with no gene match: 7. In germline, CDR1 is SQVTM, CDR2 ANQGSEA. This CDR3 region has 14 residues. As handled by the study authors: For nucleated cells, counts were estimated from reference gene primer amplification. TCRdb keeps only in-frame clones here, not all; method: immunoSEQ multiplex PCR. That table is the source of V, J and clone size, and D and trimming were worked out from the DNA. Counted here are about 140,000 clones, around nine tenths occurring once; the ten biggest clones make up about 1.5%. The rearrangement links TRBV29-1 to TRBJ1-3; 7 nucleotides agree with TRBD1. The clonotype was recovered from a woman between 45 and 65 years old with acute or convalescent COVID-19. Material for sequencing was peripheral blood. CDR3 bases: TGCAGCGTCCACCCCGGGACAGCTGGAAACACCATATATTTT. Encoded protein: CSVHPGTAGNTIYF.